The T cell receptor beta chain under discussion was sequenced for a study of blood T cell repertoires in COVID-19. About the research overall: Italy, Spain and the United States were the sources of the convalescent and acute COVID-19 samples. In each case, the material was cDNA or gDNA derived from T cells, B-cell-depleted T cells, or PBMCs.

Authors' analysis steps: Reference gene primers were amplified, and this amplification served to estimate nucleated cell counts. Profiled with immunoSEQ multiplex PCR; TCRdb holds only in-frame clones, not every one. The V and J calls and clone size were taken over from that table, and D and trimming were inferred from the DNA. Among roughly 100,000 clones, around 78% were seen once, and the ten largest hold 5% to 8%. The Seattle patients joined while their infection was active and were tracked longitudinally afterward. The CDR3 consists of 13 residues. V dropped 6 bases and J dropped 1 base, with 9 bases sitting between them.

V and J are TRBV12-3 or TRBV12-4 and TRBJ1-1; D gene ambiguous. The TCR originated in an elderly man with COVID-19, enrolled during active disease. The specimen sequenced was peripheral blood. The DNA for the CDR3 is TGTGCCAGCAGAGGTCAGGAGAACACTGAAGCTTTCTTT. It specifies CASRGQENTEAFF.